This T cell receptor beta chain was observed in a study of shared clonotypes between healthy human individuals. The method was immunoSEQ multiplex PCR; TCRdb's version includes in-frame clones alone and lacks a portion of them. The sample contains fewer than 2.5 million clones, over 85% of which appear only once. CDR1 and CDR2 from the germline V gene are LNHNV and YYDKDF (reference sequence). This CDR3 is 14 amino acids long. V dropped 0 bases and J dropped 9 bases, with 12 bases sitting between them. The V call is TRBV15, the J call TRBJ2-1; D gene uncertain. The specimen was naive CD4+ T cells from PBMCs. As to subset: CD45RA+ positively selected. The sequence was collected from a man between 18 and 29 years old in good health. Some clones in this sample may be carry-over from other donors' samples. In nucleotides, the CDR3 is TGTGCCACCAGCAGAGATCCCTCTTTCGGTGAGCAGTTCTTC. The encoded protein is CATSRDPSFGEQFF.